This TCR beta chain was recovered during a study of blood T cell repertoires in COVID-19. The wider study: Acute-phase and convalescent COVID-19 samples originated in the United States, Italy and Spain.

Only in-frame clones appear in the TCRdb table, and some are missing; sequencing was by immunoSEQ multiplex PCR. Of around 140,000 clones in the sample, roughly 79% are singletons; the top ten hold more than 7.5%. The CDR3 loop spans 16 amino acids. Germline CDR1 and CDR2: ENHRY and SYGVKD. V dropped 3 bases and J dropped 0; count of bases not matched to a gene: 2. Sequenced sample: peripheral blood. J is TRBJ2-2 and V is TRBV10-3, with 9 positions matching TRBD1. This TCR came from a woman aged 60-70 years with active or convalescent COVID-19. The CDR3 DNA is TGTGCCATCAGTGACGGGACAGGGACGAACACCGGGGAGCTGTTTTTT. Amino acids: CAISDGTGTNTGELFF.